This T cell receptor (beta chain) was profiled in a study of T cell responses to AZD1222 COVID-19 vaccine. TCRdb's copy holds only in-frame clones and misses some; the assay was immunoSEQ multiplex PCR. The sample carries roughly 99,000 clones, roughly 90% recorded once. Points from the study as a whole: Along spike, vaccine-associated CD4 TCRs were found throughout, with dominance at 160-218 and 743-854.

This clone was detected only a few times. Its antigen remains unidentified. Germline lookup yields CDR1 SGDLS and CDR2 YYNGEE. V lost 0 bases, J lost 4 bases, and 10 bases lay in between. CDR3 size: 15 residues. The TCR was taken from an adult who received the AZD1222 COVID-19 vaccine. This chain joins TRBV9 and TRBJ1-4, with no clear D. The sequencing here drew on peripheral blood, taken 28 days after the second AZD1222 dose. The CDR3 DNA sequence: TGTGCCAGCAGCGTAGAAGGAGGGTTTAATGAAAAACTGTTTTTT. Amino acid sequence: CASSVEGGFNEKLFF.